This T cell receptor beta chain was observed in a study of identical twins. Only a few counts were recorded for this clonotype. TCRdb reprocessed the 5' RACE reads via MiXCR and lists one record per CDR3 protein. In the table there are roughly 750,000 distinct CDR3 sequences, roughly 20% of which are singletons. These records were also assigned to another study, of T cells expressing NK-cell markers.

The clonotype comes from a woman younger than 35 in good health. Sequences were obtained from PBMCs.

The CDR3 coding sequence is TGTGCCAGCCGGGACACCTCGAGGGGGAATTCACCCCTCCACTTT. Its translation: CASRDTSRGNSPLHF. The chain couples TRBV25-1 to TRBJ1-6; weak D call: TRBD1 (6 bases). The CDR3 covers 15 residues. With 8 bases removed from V and 7 bases from J, the gap between germline ends came to 18 bases. Germline V lookup: CDR1 MGHDK, CDR2 SYGVNS.